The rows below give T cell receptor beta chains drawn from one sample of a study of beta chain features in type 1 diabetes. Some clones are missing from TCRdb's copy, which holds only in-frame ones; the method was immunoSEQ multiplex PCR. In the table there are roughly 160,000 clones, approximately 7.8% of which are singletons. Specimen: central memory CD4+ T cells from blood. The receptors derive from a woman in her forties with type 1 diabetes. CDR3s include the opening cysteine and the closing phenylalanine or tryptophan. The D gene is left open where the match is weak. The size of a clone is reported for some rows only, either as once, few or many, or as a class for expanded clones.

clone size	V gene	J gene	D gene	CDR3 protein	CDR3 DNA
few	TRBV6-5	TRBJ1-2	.	CASSYTTASSYGYTF	TGTGCCAGCAGTTACACGACAGCGTCTAGCTATGGCTACACCTTC
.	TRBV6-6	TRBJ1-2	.	CASSFGTGLEGYTF	TGTGCCAGCAGTTTTGGGACTGGGCTAGAGGGCTACACCTTC
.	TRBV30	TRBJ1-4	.	CAWQRGGNEKLFF	TGTGCCTGGCAAAGGGGTGGAAATGAAAAACTGTTTTTT
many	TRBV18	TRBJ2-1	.	CASSGSGSSYNEQFF	TGTGCCAGCTCAGGATCGGGTAGCTCCTACAATGAGCAGTTCTTC
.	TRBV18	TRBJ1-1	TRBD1	CASSPREGQAEAFF	TGTGCCAGCTCACCACGGGAGGGACAGGCAGAAGCTTTCTTT
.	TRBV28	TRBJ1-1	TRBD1	CASRGTANTEAFF	TGTGCCAGCAGGGGGACAGCGAACACTGAAGCTTTCTTT
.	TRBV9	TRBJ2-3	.	CASSVGRGSTDTQYF	TGTGCCAGCAGCGTAGGTAGAGGGAGCACAGATACGCAGTATTTT
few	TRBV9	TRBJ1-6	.	CASSVGDRQNSPLHF	TGTGCCAGCAGCGTTGGCGACAGGCAGAATTCACCCCTCCACTTT
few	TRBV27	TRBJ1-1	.	CASSRQVRDTEAFF	TGTGCCAGCAGTCGACAGGTGCGAGACACTGAAGCTTTCTTT
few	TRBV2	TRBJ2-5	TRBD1	CASSPRTGEETQYF	TGTGCCAGCAGTCCGAGGACAGGGGAAGAGACCCAGTACTTC
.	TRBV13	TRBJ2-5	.	CASSFLGGNQETQYF	TGTGCCAGCAGCTTCCTAGGGGGAAACCAAGAGACCCAGTACTTC
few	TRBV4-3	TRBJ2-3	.	CASSQDRGDTQYF	TGCGCCAGCAGCCAAGATAGGGGGGATACGCAGTATTTT
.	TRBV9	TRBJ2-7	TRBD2	CASSSSGDSYEQYF	TGTGCCAGCAGCTCTAGCGGGGACTCCTACGAGCAGTACTTC
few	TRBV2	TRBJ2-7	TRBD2	CASRTGTSYYEQYF	TGTGCCAGCAGAACCGGGACTAGCTACTACGAGCAGTACTTC
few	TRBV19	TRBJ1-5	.	CASSPQVDQPQHF	TGTGCCAGTAGCCCACAGGTAGACCAGCCCCAGCATTTT
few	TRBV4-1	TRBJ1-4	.	CASSHQATATVNEKLFF	TGCGCCAGCAGCCATCAGGCGACAGCTACAGTCAATGAAAAACTGTTTTTT
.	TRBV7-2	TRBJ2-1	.	CASSFGLFNEQFF	TGTGCCAGCAGCTTCGGACTTTTCAATGAGCAGTTCTTC
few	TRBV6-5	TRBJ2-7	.	CASSYDFSYEQYF	TGTGCCAGCAGTTACGACTTCTCCTACGAGCAGTACTTC
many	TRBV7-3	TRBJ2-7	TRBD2	CASSTQRGEGQYF	TGTGCCAGCAGCACACAGCGAGGGGAGGGGCAGTACTTC
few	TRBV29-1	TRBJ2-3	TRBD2	CSVDGTSRLTQYF	TGCAGCGTTGACGGGACTAGCAGGTTGACGCAGTATTTT
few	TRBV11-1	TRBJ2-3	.	CASSFAGATDTQYF	TGTGCCAGCAGCTTCGCGGGGGCCACAGATACGCAGTATTTT
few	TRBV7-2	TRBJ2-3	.	CASSSGFFTDTQYF	TGTGCCAGCAGCTCGGGATTTTTCACAGATACGCAGTATTTT
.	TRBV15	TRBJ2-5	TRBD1	CATSRGTVKETQYF	TGTGCCACCAGCAGGGGGACAGTGAAAGAGACCCAGTACTTC
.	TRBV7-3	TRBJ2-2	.	CASSSRNGQITGELFF	TGTGCCAGCAGCTCAAGGAACGGACAGATCACCGGGGAGCTGTTTTTT
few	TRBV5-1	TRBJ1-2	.	CASSSLRDSFESYTF	TGCGCCAGCAGCTCGCTCCGCGACAGTTTTGAGAGCTACACCTTC
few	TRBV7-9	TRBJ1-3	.	CASSLASGRVGNTIYF	TGTGCCAGCAGCTTAGCATCCGGCAGGGTTGGAAACACCATATATTTT
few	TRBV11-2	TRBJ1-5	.	CASSLAGSNNQPQHF	TGTGCCAGCAGCTTAGCTGGGAGTAACAATCAGCCCCAGCATTTT
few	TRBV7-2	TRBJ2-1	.	CASSRLVVLGNEQFF	TGTGCCAGCAGCAGACTAGTAGTTCTTGGCAATGAGCAGTTCTTC
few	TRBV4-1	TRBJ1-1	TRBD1	CASSHSGQSLNTEAFF	TGCGCCAGCAGCCACTCGGGACAGTCTCTGAACACTGAAGCTTTCTTT
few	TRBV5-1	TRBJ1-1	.	CASSPSGTEAFF	TGCGCCAGCAGCCCCTCGGGCACTGAAGCTTTCTTT
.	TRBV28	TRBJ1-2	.	CASSYPPGDYGYTF	TGTGCCAGCAGTTACCCTCCGGGGGACTATGGCTACACCTTC